This T cell receptor (beta chain) was sequenced during a study of T-cell reconstitution after alpha-beta-depleted transplantation in children. Unique molecular identifiers were used to barcode this TCRbeta library. Via MiXCR, TCRdb re-called the PCR reads, giving one row per CDR3 protein. The table has approximately 400,000 distinct CDR3 sequences, roughly a tenth seen once. The germline V gene encodes CDR1 LGHNA and CDR2 YSLEER. The length of the CDR3 is 14 residues. Trimming left V 0 bases short and J 6 bases short, with 9 bases between. The chain couples TRBV4-3 to TRBJ2-1; D call uncertain. The sequence came from a human donor who donated a stem cell graft to a child with acute myeloid leukemia. Here the sequenced sample was PBMCs from the stem cell graft donor, taken from the stem cell graft. The CDR3 DNA reads TGCGCCAGCAGCCAAGATCCGTCCCCCAATGAGCAGTTCTTC. It is translated as CASSQDPSPNEQFF.